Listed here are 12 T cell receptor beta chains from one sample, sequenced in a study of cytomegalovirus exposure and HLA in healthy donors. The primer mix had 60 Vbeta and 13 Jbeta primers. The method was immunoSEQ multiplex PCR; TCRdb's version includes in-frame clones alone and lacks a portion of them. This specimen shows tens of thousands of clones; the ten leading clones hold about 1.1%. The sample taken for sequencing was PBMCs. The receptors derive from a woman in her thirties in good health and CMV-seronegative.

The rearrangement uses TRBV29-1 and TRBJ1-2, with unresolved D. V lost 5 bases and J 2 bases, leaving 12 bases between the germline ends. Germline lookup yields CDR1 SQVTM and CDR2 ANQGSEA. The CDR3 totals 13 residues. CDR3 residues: CSVHREANYGYTF. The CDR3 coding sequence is TGCAGCGTTCACCGCGAAGCAAACTATGGCTACACCTTC.

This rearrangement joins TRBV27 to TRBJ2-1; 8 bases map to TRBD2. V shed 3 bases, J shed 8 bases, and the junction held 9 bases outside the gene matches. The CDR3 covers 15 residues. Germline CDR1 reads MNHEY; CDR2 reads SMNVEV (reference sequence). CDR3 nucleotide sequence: TGTGCCAGCAGTTTTGGCGGGAGGCGTCTATATGAGCAGTTCTTC. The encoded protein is CASSFGGRRLYEQFF.

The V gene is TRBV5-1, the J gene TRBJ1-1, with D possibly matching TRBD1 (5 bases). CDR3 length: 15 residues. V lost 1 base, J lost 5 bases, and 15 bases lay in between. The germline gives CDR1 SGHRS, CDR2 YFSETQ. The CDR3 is CASSLNLGGSTEAFF. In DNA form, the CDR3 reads TGCGCCAGCAGCTTGAACCTGGGGGGAAGTACTGAAGCTTTCTTT.

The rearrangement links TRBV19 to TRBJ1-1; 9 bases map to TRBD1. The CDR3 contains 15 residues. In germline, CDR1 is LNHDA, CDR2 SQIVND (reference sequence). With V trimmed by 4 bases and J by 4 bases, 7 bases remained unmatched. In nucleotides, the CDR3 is TGTGCCAGTAGTACCGTACAGGGGGCGATCACTGAAGCTTTCTTT. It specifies CASSTVQGAITEAFF.

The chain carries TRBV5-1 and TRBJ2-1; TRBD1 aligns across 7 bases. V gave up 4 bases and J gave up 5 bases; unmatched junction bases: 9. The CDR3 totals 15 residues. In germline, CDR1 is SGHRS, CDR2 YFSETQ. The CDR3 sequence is CASSPKGASDNEQFF. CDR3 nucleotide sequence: TGCGCCAGCAGCCCAAAGGGGGCGTCCGACAATGAGCAGTTCTTC.

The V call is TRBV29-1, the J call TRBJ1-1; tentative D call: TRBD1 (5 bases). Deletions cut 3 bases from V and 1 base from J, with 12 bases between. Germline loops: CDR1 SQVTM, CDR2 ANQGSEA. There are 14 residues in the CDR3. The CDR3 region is CSVDRPGQNTEAFF. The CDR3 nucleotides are TGCAGCGTTGATCGTCCAGGGCAGAACACTGAAGCTTTCTTT.

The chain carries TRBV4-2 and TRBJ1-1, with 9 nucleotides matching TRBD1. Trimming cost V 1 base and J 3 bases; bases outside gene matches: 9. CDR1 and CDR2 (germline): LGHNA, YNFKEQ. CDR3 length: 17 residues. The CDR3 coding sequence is TGTGCCAGCAGCCAAGGTCCGGGACAGGGATACGACACTGAAGCTTTCTTT. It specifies CASSQGPGQGYDTEAFF.

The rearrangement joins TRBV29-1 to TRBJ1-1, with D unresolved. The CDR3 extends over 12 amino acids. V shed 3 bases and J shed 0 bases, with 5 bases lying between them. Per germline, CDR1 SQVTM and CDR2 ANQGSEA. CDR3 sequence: CSVDVLNTEAFF. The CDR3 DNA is TGCAGCGTTGATGTCTTGAACACTGAAGCTTTCTTT.

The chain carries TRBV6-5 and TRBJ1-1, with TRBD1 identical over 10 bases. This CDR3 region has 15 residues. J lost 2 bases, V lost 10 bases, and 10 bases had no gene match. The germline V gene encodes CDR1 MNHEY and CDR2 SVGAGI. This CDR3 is CATRDRGGGNTEAFF. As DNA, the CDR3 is TGTGCCACCCGGGACAGGGGAGGTGGAAACACTGAAGCTTTCTTT.

This CDR3 is CASSLQGANTEAFF. In nucleotides, the CDR3 is TGTGCCAGCAGCTTACAGGGTGCGAACACTGAAGCTTTCTTT. The rearrangement joins TRBV5-6 to TRBJ1-1; tentatively, D is TRBD1 (6 bases). There are 14 residues in the CDR3. V was trimmed by 2 bases and J by 1 base, leaving 9 bases between them. Germline V gene sequence: CDR1 SGHDT, CDR2 YYEEEE.

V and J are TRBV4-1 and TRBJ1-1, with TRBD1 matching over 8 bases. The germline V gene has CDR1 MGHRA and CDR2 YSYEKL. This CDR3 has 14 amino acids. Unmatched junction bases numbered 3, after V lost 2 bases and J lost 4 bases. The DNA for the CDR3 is TGCGCCAGCAGCCAAAAAACAGGGGGCACTGAAGCTTTCTTT. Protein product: CASSQKTGGTEAFF.

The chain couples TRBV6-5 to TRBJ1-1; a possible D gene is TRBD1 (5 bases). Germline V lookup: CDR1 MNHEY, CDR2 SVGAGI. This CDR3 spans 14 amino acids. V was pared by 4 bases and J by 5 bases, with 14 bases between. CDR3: CASSSGGWKTEAFF. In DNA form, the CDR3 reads TGTGCCAGCAGTTCTGGGGGGTGGAAAACTGAAGCTTTCTTT.